The subject of this entry is one T cell receptor (beta chain). The sample originates from a study of blood T cell repertoires in COVID-19. The CDR3 runs 16 residues. Germline-derived CDR1 and CDR2 are SGHVS and FQNEAQ. V shed 4 bases and J 0 bases; nucleotides not matched to a gene: 6. Participants' reported clinical history set cohort assignment. In the original workflow: Reference gene primer amplification gave estimated nucleated cell counts. This table comes from immunoSEQ multiplex PCR, and its TCRdb copy is limited to in-frame clones, with some not included. Clone size and the V and J calls come from that table; the DNA yielded D and trimming. The profile shows 180,000 or so clones, approximately 90% of them singletons.

This TCR derives from a woman aged 18-29 years who had recovered from COVID-19. The material sequenced was PBMCs or T cells enriched from blood (not recorded which). This chain connects TRBV7-8 to TRBJ1-2; TRBD1 aligns across 9 bases. CDR3 loop: CASSSPGQGPNYGYTF. The CDR3 DNA reads TGTGCCAGCAGCTCCCCGGGACAGGGACCTAACTATGGCTACACCTTC.